The 12 T cell receptor beta chains listed next were all sequenced from one sample in a study of blood T cell repertoires in COVID-19. Clones were read by immunoSEQ multiplex PCR, and TCRdb kept only the in-frame ones, dropping some. The sample lists about 240,000 clones, roughly 91% occurring once. The sequencing input was peripheral blood. These receptor sequences come from a woman between 35 and 50 years old who had recovered from COVID-19.

CDR3 protein: CASSPGTGPYNEQFF. The CDR3 DNA reads as TGCGCCAGCAGCCCCGGGACAGGGCCCTACAATGAGCAGTTCTTC. The chain employs TRBV5-1 and TRBJ2-1; 9 bases are shared with TRBD1. This CDR3 is 15 amino acids long. V lost 4 bases and J lost 2; bases outside the gene matches: 4. Germline-derived CDR1 and CDR2 are SGHRS and YFSETQ.

The chain joins TRBV5-6 to TRBJ2-7; no clear D gene. The germline V gene encodes CDR1 SGHDT and CDR2 YYEEEE. CDR3 length equals 13 residues. With 2 bases removed from V and 4 bases from J, the gap between germline ends came to 10 bases. The CDR3 protein is CASSFPPRYEQYF. The CDR3 bases are TGTGCCAGCAGCTTCCCCCCTAGATACGAGCAGTACTTC. The full variable domain, rest sourced from reference TRBV5-6 and TRBJ2-7, is DAGVTQSPTHLIKTRGQQVTLRCSPKSGHDTVSWYQQALGQGPQFIFQYYEEEERQRGNFPDRFSGHQFPNYSSELNVNALLLGDSALYLCASSFPPRYEQYFGPGTRLTVT.

The chain is built from TRBV5-1 and TRBJ2-5, with 11 bases that match TRBD1. Germline V lookup: CDR1 SGHRS, CDR2 YFSETQ. Trimming cost V 4 bases and J 4 bases; bases outside gene matches: 6. The CDR3 loop spans 15 amino acids. CDR3 DNA sequence: TGCGCCAGCAGCCTGGGGACAGGGGGTGGAGAGACCCAGTACTTC. This gives the protein CASSLGTGGGETQYF. The full variable domain, with the rest looked up from reference TRBV5-1 and TRBJ2-5, is KAGVTQTPRYLIKTRGQQVTLSCSPISGHRSVSWYQQTPGQGLQFLFEYFSETQRNKGNFPGRFSGRQFSNSRSEMNVSTLELGDSALYLCASSLGTGGGETQYFGPGTRLLVL.

CDR3 residues: CASSYGTPHRFF. The CDR3 coding sequence is TGTGCCAGCAGTTACGGGACTCCGCATCGGTTCTTC. The chain combines TRBV6-2 or TRBV6-3 with TRBJ2-1; D perhaps matches TRBD2 (6 bases). This CDR3 is 12 amino acids long. The germline V gene has CDR1 MNHEY and CDR2 SVGEGT. The V end lost 2 bases, the J end lost 15 bases, and 14 bases lay between the germline ends.

This chain joins TRBV24-1 and TRBJ1-1; perhaps TRBD1 as D (5 bases). V gave up 5 bases and J gave up 2 bases, with 8 bases separating them. This CDR3 contains 13 residues. Looked up from germline, CDR1 is KGHDR and CDR2 is SFDVKD. As DNA, the CDR3 is TGTGCCACCAGTGGACAGAGAAACACTGAAGCTTTCTTT. Amino acid sequence: CATSGQRNTEAFF.

The gene calls are TRBV21-1 and TRBJ2-7; TRBD2, the D gene given by the table, was not confirmed from the DNA. TRBV21-1 is designated a pseudogene. The CDR3 runs 14 residues. The CDR3 bases are TGTGCCACCACGTCTAGCGGGCCCCCCTACGAGCAGTACGTC. It codes for CATTSSGPPYEQYV.

This sequence joins TRBV7-2 and TRBJ1-5, with 10 bases identical to TRBD1. The V gene's germline CDR1 is SGHTA and CDR2 FQGNSA. The ends lost 5 bases at V and 2 bases at J; junction bases unmatched: 3. The CDR3 length is 15 residues. The CDR3 DNA follows: TGTGCCAGCAGCGCGACAGGGGGCCGCAATCAGCCCCAGCATTTT. This translates into CASSATGGRNQPQHF.

V and J are TRBV30 and TRBJ1-2; 8 bases line up with TRBD1. Germline V gives CDR1 GTSNPN, CDR2 SVGIG (reference sequence). This CDR3 region has 15 residues. V lost 1 base, J lost 3 bases, and 7 bases stayed unmatched. The CDR3, as DNA: TGTGCCTGGAGTGCACGGGACAGGCCCTACTATGGCTACACCTTC. It translates to CAWSARDRPYYGYTF.

This chain links TRBV18 with TRBJ2-5; 11 bases align to TRBD1. This CDR3 is 14 amino acids long. V shed 2 bases, J shed 5 bases, and the junction held 1 base outside the gene matches. CDR1 and CDR2 (germline): KGHSH, LQKENI. CDR3 region: CASSPGTGGETQYF. CDR3 in DNA: TGTGCCAGCTCACCAGGGACAGGGGGTGAGACCCAGTACTTC.

The V call is TRBV30, the J call TRBJ1-5; 8 nucleotides match TRBD1. The ends lost 3 bases at V and 7 bases at J; junction bases unmatched: 23. The length of the CDR3 is 19 residues. Germline loops: CDR1 GTSNPN, CDR2 SVGIG (reference sequence). The CDR3, as DNA: TGTGCCTGGAGCGGGGGCTGGACAGGGACCCTTAAGGGAGGGCAGCCCCAGCATTTT. Its protein product is CAWSGGWTGTLKGGQPQHF.

In this sample, this clone turned up a few times. V usage is TRBV12-3 or TRBV12-4 and J usage is TRBJ1-1, with no clear D. Deletions cut 3 bases from V and 11 bases from J, with 10 bases between. The CDR3 is made up of 11 amino acids. This CDR3 is CASSLNSRAFF. In DNA form, the CDR3 reads TGTGCCAGCAGTTTGAACAGCCGGGCTTTCTTT.

The chain couples TRBV9 to TRBJ1-2; D gene unclear. Germline CDR1 SGDLS, CDR2 YYNGEE. The CDR3 consists of 13 residues. V was trimmed by 0 bases and J by 4 bases, leaving 7 bases between them. CDR3 loop: CASSVVAGYGYTF. The CDR3 bases are TGTGCCAGCAGCGTAGTCGCCGGCTATGGCTACACCTTC.